The rows below give T cell receptor beta chains drawn from one sample of a study of radiation and T cells in renal cell carcinoma. The data were produced by immunoSEQ multiplex PCR, yet TCRdb's version contains in-frame clones alone and is incomplete. This sample has more than 15,000 clones, with around three fifths found just once. The specimen comprised tumor tissue, sampled from a patient whose treatment was nephrectomy without radiotherapy. The receptors shown here come from a man aged 50-60 years with renal cell carcinoma. Each CDR3 is given with its conserved first and last residue. The order of the fields is D gene, V gene, J gene, clone size, CDR3 DNA, CDR3 protein. The D gene is left open where the match is weak. Clone size is not always given. Where it is, it says once, few, many or a class for expanded clones.

D gene: TRBD1
V gene: TRBV18
J gene: TRBJ1-1
clone size: NA
CDR3 DNA: TGTGCCAGCTCACCACCGACAGGGGATGGTGAAGCTTTCTTT
CDR3 protein: CASSPPTGDGEAFF

D gene: NA
V gene: TRBV10-1
J gene: TRBJ2-3
clone size: NA
CDR3 DNA: TGCGCCAGCAGTGAGCGCGGGCAGAGAGGCACAGATACGCAGTATTTT
CDR3 protein: CASSERGQRGTDTQYF

D gene: TRBD1
V gene: TRBV10-3
J gene: TRBJ2-7
clone size: NA
CDR3 DNA: TGTGCCATCAGGGGGGACAGGGCAGACGAGCAGTACTTC
CDR3 protein: CAIRGDRADEQYF

D gene: NA
V gene: TRBV7-9
J gene: TRBJ2-7
clone size: few
CDR3 DNA: TGTGCCAGCAGTTACGGGGGGCCGGGCTACGAGCAGTACTTC
CDR3 protein: CASSYGGPGYEQYF

D gene: TRBD2
V gene: TRBV2
J gene: TRBJ2-1
clone size: NA
CDR3 DNA: TGTGCCAGCAAGCTAGCGGGAATAATCAATGAGCAGTTCTTC
CDR3 protein: CASKLAGIINEQFF

D gene: NA
V gene: TRBV7-2
J gene: TRBJ1-4
clone size: NA
CDR3 DNA: TGTGCCAGCAGCTTAGGGGGGCCCCCGGGGAATGAAAAACTGTTTTTT
CDR3 protein: CASSLGGPPGNEKLFF

D gene: TRBD1
V gene: TRBV15
J gene: TRBJ2-7
clone size: once
CDR3 DNA: TGTGCCACCAGCAGGGACAGGGGGCCCCACGAGCAGTACTTC
CDR3 protein: CATSRDRGPHEQYF

D gene: NA
V gene: TRBV7-2
J gene: TRBJ2-5
clone size: NA
CDR3 DNA: TGTGCCAGCAGCCCCGGACTAACCCAAGAGACCCAGTACTTC
CDR3 protein: CASSPGLTQETQYF

D gene: NA
V gene: TRBV21-1
J gene: TRBJ1-1
clone size: NA
CDR3 DNA: TGTGCCAGCAGCCCCCCCATTACTTGGTTACGCGGGCCCCCTAACACTGAAGCTTTCTTT
CDR3 protein: CASSPPITWLRGPPNTEAFF

D gene: NA
V gene: TRBV6-1
J gene: TRBJ2-3
clone size: once
CDR3 DNA: TGTGCCACCTCGGCTCCGGGTCATACAGATACGCAGTATTTT
CDR3 protein: CATSAPGHTDTQYF

D gene: NA
V gene: TRBV19
J gene: TRBJ2-7
clone size: NA
CDR3 DNA: TGTGCCAGTAGCTCCCTACCTGGGGCCTACGAGCAGTACTTC
CDR3 protein: CASSSLPGAYEQYF

D gene: NA
V gene: TRBV5-1
J gene: TRBJ2-3
clone size: NA
CDR3 DNA: TGCGCCAGCAGCTTGGGGGGAGCAGATACGCAGTATTTT
CDR3 protein: CASSLGGADTQYF

D gene: NA
V gene: TRBV9
J gene: TRBJ2-2
clone size: few
CDR3 DNA: TGTGCCAGCAGCGTAAAGACAGGGGAGCTGTTTTTT
CDR3 protein: CASSVKTGELFF

D gene: NA
V gene: TRBV30
J gene: TRBJ1-3
clone size: NA
CDR3 DNA: TGTGCCTGGAGTCCTGAGATGGGGGTTGGAAACACCATATATTTT
CDR3 protein: CAWSPEMGVGNTIYF

D gene: NA
V gene: TRBV5-4
J gene: TRBJ1-4
clone size: NA
CDR3 DNA: TGTGCCAGCAGCTTGAACAGGGATTATGAAAAACTGTTTTTT
CDR3 protein: CASSLNRDYEKLFF

D gene: NA
V gene: TRBV5-3
J gene: TRBJ1-6
clone size: NA
CDR3 DNA: TGTGCCAGCAAAGGTGGGAGCGATAATTCACCCCTCCACTTT
CDR3 protein: CASKGGSDNSPLHF

D gene: NA
V gene: TRBV18
J gene: TRBJ2-2
clone size: NA
CDR3 DNA: TGTGCCAGCTCACCAAGGGGCGGCGGGGAGCTGTTTTTT
CDR3 protein: CASSPRGGGELFF

D gene: NA
V gene: TRBV10-3
J gene: TRBJ1-2
clone size: NA
CDR3 DNA: TGTGCCATCAGGGCCCCAAATGGCTACACCTTC
CDR3 protein: CAIRAPNGYTF

D gene: NA
V gene: TRBV18
J gene: TRBJ2-2
clone size: once
CDR3 DNA: TGTGCCAGCTCACCACCGGTCGGGGGAAGCACCGGGGAGCTGTTTTTT
CDR3 protein: CASSPPVGGSTGELFF

D gene: NA
V gene: TRBV19
J gene: TRBJ1-2
clone size: NA
CDR3 DNA: TGTGCCAGTAGTATCTTAGGGGAGATGGACTATGGCTACACCTTC
CDR3 protein: CASSILGEMDYGYTF

D gene: NA
V gene: TRBV12-5
J gene: TRBJ2-2
clone size: NA
CDR3 DNA: TGTGCTAGTGGTTTGGAGGGCACCGGGGAGCTGTTTTTT
CDR3 protein: CASGLEGTGELFF

D gene: NA
V gene: TRBV7-6
J gene: TRBJ1-6
clone size: few
CDR3 DNA: TGTGCCAGCAGCTTACACCGAGATTCACCCCTCCACTTT
CDR3 protein: CASSLHRDSPLHF

D gene: NA
V gene: TRBV6-6
J gene: TRBJ1-1
clone size: few
CDR3 DNA: TGTGCCAGCAGTTTAGGGAATCCGAACACTGAAGCTTTCTTT
CDR3 protein: CASSLGNPNTEAFF

D gene: TRBD1
V gene: TRBV6-5
J gene: TRBJ1-1
clone size: NA
CDR3 DNA: TGTGCCAGCAGCCGCAGACAGGGCGGGAACACTGAAGCTTTCTTT
CDR3 protein: CASSRRQGGNTEAFF

D gene: NA
V gene: TRBV19
J gene: TRBJ2-7
clone size: NA
CDR3 DNA: TGTGCCAGTAGTATCTCTTGGGGCTCCTACGAGCAGTACTTC
CDR3 protein: CASSISWGSYEQYF

D gene: TRBD1
V gene: TRBV2
J gene: TRBJ1-1
clone size: NA
CDR3 DNA: TGTGCCAGCAGTGGGGACAGAGAAGCTTTCTTT
CDR3 protein: CASSGDREAFF

D gene: TRBD1
V gene: TRBV19
J gene: TRBJ2-7
clone size: NA
CDR3 DNA: TGTGCCAGTAGTATCACAGGGGGCTTATACTACGAGCAGTACTTC
CDR3 protein: CASSITGGLYYEQYF

D gene: TRBD1
V gene: TRBV4-1
J gene: TRBJ2-1
clone size: NA
CDR3 DNA: TGCGCCAGCAGCCAAGATCCGGGACAGCGTTTCAATGAGCAGTTCTTC
CDR3 protein: CASSQDPGQRFNEQFF

D gene: TRBD1
V gene: TRBV5-6
J gene: TRBJ2-2
clone size: few
CDR3 DNA: TGTGCCAGCAGCTTTGACAGGGCGGGCACCGGGGAGCTGTTTTTT
CDR3 protein: CASSFDRAGTGELFF

D gene: NA
V gene: TRBV18
J gene: TRBJ1-4
clone size: NA
CDR3 DNA: TGTGCCAGCTCACCAGACCGTAATGAAAAACTGTTTTTT
CDR3 protein: CASSPDRNEKLFF

D gene: NA
V gene: TRBV5-1
J gene: TRBJ1-1
clone size: NA
CDR3 DNA: TGCGCCAGCAGCTTGGATTTAGGGGGTGCGGCTTTCTTT
CDR3 protein: CASSLDLGGAAFF

D gene: NA
V gene: TRBV20-1
J gene: TRBJ1-5
clone size: NA
CDR3 DNA: TGCAGTGCTAGGGACGGGAGGTCCCAGCATTTT
CDR3 protein: CSARDGRSQHF

D gene: TRBD2
V gene: TRBV25-1
J gene: TRBJ2-1
clone size: NA
CDR3 DNA: TGTGCCAGCAGTCATAGCGGGAGTCCCTACAATGAGCAGTTCTTC
CDR3 protein: CASSHSGSPYNEQFF

D gene: NA
V gene: TRBV11-2
J gene: TRBJ1-1
clone size: NA
CDR3 DNA: TGTGCCAGCAGCTTCCTCCCGGGACGGAGGAACACTGAAGCTTTCTTT
CDR3 protein: CASSFLPGRRNTEAFF

D gene: NA
V gene: TRBV4-3
J gene: TRBJ2-7
clone size: many
CDR3 DNA: TGCGCCAGCAGCCGAGAACAGGGCATTGAAGACGAGCAGTACTTC
CDR3 protein: CASSREQGIEDEQYF

D gene: NA
V gene: TRBV27
J gene: TRBJ1-2
clone size: NA
CDR3 DNA: TGTGCCAGCAGTTGGGACAAGAACTATGGCTACACCTTC
CDR3 protein: CASSWDKNYGYTF

D gene: TRBD1
V gene: TRBV30
J gene: TRBJ1-2
clone size: few
CDR3 DNA: TGTGCCTGGAGTTTAGCTAGACAGGGTTTGGACTATGGCTACACCTTC
CDR3 protein: CAWSLARQGLDYGYTF

D gene: TRBD1
V gene: TRBV6-5
J gene: TRBJ1-1
clone size: few
CDR3 DNA: TGTGCCAGCAGTTATGGACAGGGGGCACGAGCTTTCTTT
CDR3 protein: CASSYGQGARAFF

D gene: NA
V gene: TRBV6-6
J gene: TRBJ2-3
clone size: NA
CDR3 DNA: TGTGCCAGCAGCTACAGAGCGGACCACACAGATACGCAGTATTTT
CDR3 protein: CASSYRADHTDTQYF

D gene: NA
V gene: TRBV5-5
J gene: TRBJ1-1
clone size: NA
CDR3 DNA: TGTGCCAGCTACTTAGGGGGACTGGGTGAAGCTTTCTTT
CDR3 protein: CASYLGGLGEAFF

D gene: NA
V gene: TRBV27
J gene: TRBJ1-1
clone size: NA
CDR3 DNA: TGTGCCAGCAGTTTAAGGGTAACCGTCACTGAAGCTTTCTTT
CDR3 protein: CASSLRVTVTEAFF

D gene: NA
V gene: TRBV9
J gene: TRBJ2-3
clone size: NA
CDR3 DNA: TGTGCCAGCAGTATGGAGGATACGCAGTATTTT
CDR3 protein: CASSMEDTQYF

D gene: NA
V gene: TRBV20-1
J gene: TRBJ2-7
clone size: NA
CDR3 DNA: TGCAGTGCCCGGCGGGACAACGAGCAGTACTTC
CDR3 protein: CSARRDNEQYF